What follows are 9 T cell receptor beta chains derived from one specimen sequenced in a study of CD8 T cells in ankylosing spondylitis. TCRdb redid the calling of the 5' RACE reads with MiXCR, one entry per CDR3 protein. This table holds around 120,000 distinct CDR3 sequences, around 24% found once. Material: synovial fluid, either unsorted or a sorted T cell fraction (not recorded which). The source of these receptors is a male donor with ankylosing spondylitis.

This clonotype occurred a few times. The gene calls are TRBV11-2 and TRBJ1-6; no reliable D call. This CDR3 has 13 residues. V was cut by 3 bases and J by 8 bases, with 8 bases left in between. Germline CDR1 and CDR2: SGHAT and FQNNGV. CDR3 bases: TGTGCCAGCAGCTTCCTAAGTGATTCACCCCTCCACTTT. This codes for CASSFLSDSPLHF.

In this sample, this clonotype turned up once. V usage is TRBV7-7 and J usage is TRBJ2-1; 10 bases line up with TRBD2. Germline CDR1 and CDR2: SSHAT and FNYEAQ (reference sequence). After removal of 5 bases from V and 0 bases from J, the junction contained 10 bases not matched to a gene. CDR3 length: 18 residues. The CDR3 nucleotides read TGTGCCAGCAGCCCTAGTCTGGCTAGCGGGGGCTCCTACAATGAGCAGTTCTTC. Its translation is CASSPSLASGGSYNEQFF.

The rearrangement joins TRBV7-2 to TRBJ2-1, with TRBD2 as a possible D gene (6 bases). The germline V and J ends were trimmed by 5 bases and 5 bases, with 10 bases remaining between them. Germline CDR1 SGHTA, CDR2 FQGNSA. The length of the CDR3 is 13 residues. The CDR3 protein is CASSRGYHNEQFF. The CDR3, as DNA: TGTGCCAGCAGCCGGGGGTACCACAATGAGCAGTTCTTC.

This clonotype was recorded many times. This chain connects TRBV11-1 to TRBJ1-4; possible D gene TRBD1, 6 bases. The CDR3 is made up of 19 amino acids. Germline-derived CDR1 and CDR2 are SGHAT and FQDESV (reference sequence). The V end was cut by 2 bases, the J end by 1 base, with 20 bases between. CDR3 sequence: CASSLPTGTPGGTNEKLFF. The CDR3 region has the DNA TGTGCCAGCAGCTTACCGACAGGCACCCCGGGAGGAACTAATGAAAAACTGTTTTTT. The complete variable domain, with remaining parts taken from reference TRBV11-1 and TRBJ1-4, reads EAEVAQSPRYKITEKSQAVAFWCDPISGHATLYWYRQILGQGPELLVQFQDESVVDDSQLPKDRFSAERLKGVDSTLKIQPAELGDSAMYLCASSLPTGTPGGTNEKLFFGSGTQLSVL.

V is TRBV7-9 and J is TRBJ2-1, with D perhaps TRBD1 or TRBD2 (5 bases each). V was cut by 7 bases and J by 7 bases, with 11 bases left in between. Looked up from germline, CDR1 is SEHNR and CDR2 is FQNEAQ (reference sequence). This CDR3 is 12 amino acids long. CDR3 region: CASTPGTNEQFF. The DNA of the CDR3 is TGTGCCAGCACCCCGGGGACGAATGAGCAGTTCTTC.

This clonotype turned up a few times. J is TRBJ1-1 and V is TRBV10-3, with 8 positions matching TRBD1. V gave up 4 bases and J gave up 3 bases; unmatched junction bases: 1. CDR1 and CDR2 (germline): ENHRY, SYGVKD. The CDR3 runs 13 residues. The CDR3 loop is CAISGGQDTEAFF. CDR3 nucleotide sequence: TGTGCCATCAGTGGGGGACAGGACACTGAAGCTTTCTTT.

Only a few counts were recorded for this clonotype. CDR3 nucleotide sequence: TGCAGTGCTAGATTCACTAGCGGGAGTGGTGGCGATACGCAGTATTTT. As protein: CSARFTSGSGGDTQYF. This sequence joins TRBV20-1 and TRBJ2-3, with 11 positions matching TRBD2. Germline assignment: CDR1 DFQATT and CDR2 SNEGSKA (reference sequence). This CDR3 region has 16 residues. V dropped 2 bases and J dropped 6; count of bases not matched to a gene: 10.

The chain has TRBV20-1 and TRBJ1-1; a weak D match, TRBD1 (6 bases). CDR3 length: 15 residues. The germline V gene has CDR1 DFQATT and CDR2 SNEGSKA (reference sequence). Trimming stripped 0 bases from V and 8 bases from J, with 19 bases between. The chain's CDR3 is CSARDVQGAYTEAFF. CDR3 DNA: TGCAGTGCTAGAGATGTACAGGGAGCTTATACGGAAGCTTTCTTT.

In this sample, this clonotype turned up a few times. V and J are TRBV24-1 and TRBJ2-5; D not resolved. Trimming pared 3 bases from V and 5 bases from J, leaving 9 bases between. This CDR3 comprises 13 residues. The V gene's germline CDR1 is KGHDR and CDR2 SFDVKD. CDR3 in DNA: TGTGCCACCAGTGATCAACTTGGGGAGACCCAGTACTTC. It yields the protein CATSDQLGETQYF.